This TCR beta chain was sequenced during a study of post-analysis software for immune sequencing data. Study outcomes and limitations: About 5 TRBV segments, including TRBV5-6, TRBV5-1 and TRBV20-1, were more frequent in patients than controls.

This clonotype was counted at least ten times. The antigen remains undetermined. Trimming took 3 bases from V and 3 from J, leaving 10 bases between them. CDR1 and CDR2 (germline): SQVTM, ANQGSEA. This CDR3 is built from 13 residues. Unique-molecular-identifier-tagged TCR beta cDNA libraries were used. TCRdb re-called the PCR reads with MiXCR, one entry per CDR3 protein. In the table there are about 200,000 distinct CDR3 sequences, 29% of which are singletons. The sample taken for sequencing was blood. The receptor was isolated from a girl younger than 18 with multiple sclerosis. The chain is built from TRBV29-1 and TRBJ2-3, with D unresolved. The CDR3 DNA reads as TGCAGCGTTGAGCCGGGTCCGACAGATACGCAGTATTTT. Translated: CSVEPGPTDTQYF.